A selection of T cell receptor beta chains follows, all from one sample in a study of response to subunit inactivated influenza vaccine. TCRdb re-analysed the RT-PCR reads in MiXCR, keeping a single row per CDR3 protein. The table has 650,000 to 800,000 distinct CDR3 sequences, approximately 15% seen once. Sequenced here: PBMCs from blood, sampled about 14 days before vaccination. These receptor sequences come from a man aged 45-65 years who received an inactivated influenza vaccine. Both conserved end residues are part of each CDR3. The D gene is left open where the match is weak. Clone size is given for some rows only: seen once, a few or many times, or a class if the clone is expanded.

>TRBV5-1|NA|15|TRBJ1-6|few
CASSRTGRDNSPLHF
TGCGCCAGCAGCCGAACAGGGCGGGATAATTCACCCCTCCACTTT
>TRBV7-9|NA|13|TRBJ1-1|few
CASSAMIDTEAFF
TGTGCCAGCAGCGCCATGATAGACACTGAAGCTTTCTTT
>TRBV12-3/TRBV12-4|TRBD1|12|TRBJ1-1|NA
CASSLVGQRAFF
TGTGCCAGCAGTTTAGTGGGACAGCGGGCTTTCTTT
>TRBV4-2|NA|17|TRBJ2-2|NA
CASSPLDGSANTGELFF
TGTGCCAGCAGCCCCTTAGACGGTTCCGCGAACACCGGGGAGCTGTTTTTT
>TRBV29-1|NA|14|TRBJ2-7|few
CSVVYGGKPYEQYF
TGCAGCGTTGTTTATGGGGGCAAACCTTACGAGCAGTACTTC
>TRBV15|NA|15|TRBJ2-1|NA
CATSRELESYNEQFF
TGTGCCACCAGCAGAGAATTAGAGTCCTACAATGAGCAGTTCTTC
>TRBV7-3|NA|16|TRBJ2-1|few
CASSLGFSGSYNEQFF
TGTGCCAGCAGCTTGGGCTTCTCGGGCTCCTACAATGAGCAGTTCTTC
>TRBV28|TRBD2|16|TRBJ2-3|few
CASSRLAEFGTDTQYF
TGTGCCAGCAGCCGACTAGCGGAGTTCGGCACAGATACGCAGTATTTT
>TRBV6-2/TRBV6-3|NA|16|TRBJ2-1|NA
CASSYLGAGGPNEQFF
TGTGCCAGCAGTTATTTGGGGGCAGGAGGCCCCAATGAGCAGTTCTTC
>TRBV6-1|NA|15|TRBJ2-3|NA
CASRDSGISTDTQYF
TGTGCCAGCAGGGACAGCGGGATAAGCACAGATACGCAGTATTTT
>TRBV7-2|NA|16|TRBJ2-1|NA
CASSKGPTRSYNEQFF
TGTGCCAGCAGCAAGGGACCTACCCGCTCCTACAATGAGCAGTTCTTC
>TRBV27|NA|13|TRBJ1-6|few
CASSSIGDSPLHF
TGTGCCAGCAGTTCAATTGGAGATTCACCCCTCCACTTT
>TRBV5-1|TRBD2|15|TRBJ2-5|NA
CASSLLAEVGETQYF
TGCGCCAGCAGCTTACTAGCGGAGGTTGGCGAGACCCAGTACTTC
>TRBV2|NA|15|TRBJ1-1|few
CASRQGLGGWTEAFF
TGTGCCAGCAGACAGGGACTCGGAGGTTGGACTGAAGCTTTCTTT
>TRBV7-9|TRBD1|14|TRBJ1-6|NA
CASSGPGQGGSLHF
TGTGCCAGCAGCGGCCCGGGACAGGGGGGCTCCCTCCACTTT
>TRBV12-3/TRBV12-4|NA|14|TRBJ1-1|many
CATFQGLTNTEAFF
TGTGCCACCTTCCAAGGATTAACGAACACTGAAGCTTTCTTT
>TRBV15|TRBD1|17|TRBJ1-2|NA
CATSSRRDSQSNYGYTF
TGTGCCACCAGCAGTCGGCGGGACAGCCAGTCTAACTATGGCTACACCTTC
>TRBV6-2/TRBV6-3|NA|17|TRBJ2-7|NA
CASSYSGGSSYSYEQYF
TGTGCCAGCAGTTACTCTGGTGGGTCCTCTTACTCCTACGAGCAGTACTTC
>TRBV4-2|NA|15|TRBJ1-5|few
CASRPDSYSNQPQHF
TGTGCCAGCAGGCCGGACAGTTATAGCAATCAGCCCCAGCATTTT
>TRBV29-1|NA|11|TRBJ2-1|few
CSVVYKGEQFF
TGCAGCGTCGTTTATAAGGGCGAGCAGTTCTTC
>TRBV7-9|NA|13|TRBJ1-2|NA
CASRKGGAYGYTF
TGTGCCAGCAGGAAGGGGGGCGCCTATGGCTACACCTTC
>TRBV7-8|NA|14|TRBJ2-7|once
CASSPRGLGGEQYF
TGTGCCAGCAGCCCGAGGGGTTTGGGGGGCGAGCAGTACTTC
>TRBV7-2|NA|16|TRBJ2-3|few
CASSLPAGDLGDTQYF
TGTGCCAGCAGCTTGCCCGCCGGGGACCTGGGGGATACGCAGTATTTT
>TRBV5-5|NA|16|TRBJ1-5|few
CASSLEGRGELQPQHF
TGTGCCAGCAGCTTAGAGGGACGGGGAGAATTACAGCCCCAGCATTTT
>TRBV9|NA|17|TRBJ2-4|many
CASSQKGGDRAKNIQYF
TGTGCCAGCAGCCAAAAGGGTGGGGACCGAGCCAAAAACATTCAGTACTTC
>TRBV5-4|NA|14|TRBJ2-1|NA
CASSSGSSGNEQFF
TGTGCCAGCAGCTCAGGGAGCTCTGGGAATGAGCAGTTCTTC
>TRBV5-4|NA|14|TRBJ2-2|many
CASSLERGTGELFF
TGTGCCAGCAGCTTAGAGAGGGGCACCGGGGAGCTGTTTTTT
>TRBV20-1|TRBD1|16|TRBJ1-4|NA
CSAIGTGGATNEKLFF
TGCAGTGCAATAGGGACAGGGGGGGCCACTAATGAAAAACTGTTTTTT
>TRBV4-3|TRBD2|15|TRBJ2-1|few
CASSQGGLGSDEQFF
TGCGCCAGCAGCCAAGGGGGACTAGGGAGCGATGAGCAGTTCTTC
>TRBV12-3/TRBV12-4|NA|15|TRBJ1-1|many
CASSVRDGLGSEAFF
TGTGCCAGCAGTGTCCGGGACGGCCTCGGGTCTGAAGCTTTCTTT
>TRBV11-2|NA|15|TRBJ2-5|few
CASSLGYSGQETQYF
TGTGCCAGCAGCTTAGGATATAGCGGCCAAGAGACCCAGTACTTC
>TRBV12-3/TRBV12-4|NA|12|TRBJ1-2|few
CASTAASYGYTF
TGTGCCAGCACCGCAGCTAGCTATGGCTACACCTTC
>TRBV20-1|NA|11|TRBJ2-7|few
CSAVDPYEQYF
TGCAGTGCCGTCGATCCCTACGAGCAGTACTTC
>TRBV20-1|NA|12|TRBJ2-7|NA
CSAEAVVYEQYF
TGCAGTGCTGAGGCTGTGGTCTACGAGCAGTACTTC
>TRBV3-1|TRBD2|12|TRBJ2-7|few
CASSRLANEQYF
TGTGCCAGCAGCCGACTAGCGAACGAGCAGTACTTC
>TRBV20-1|TRBD2|15|TRBJ2-1|many
CSATPGLAGYGEQFF
TGCAGTGCTACCCCGGGACTAGCGGGATATGGTGAGCAGTTCTTC
>TRBV18|NA|15|TRBJ1-1|NA
CASSPPPGRNTEAFF
TGTGCCAGCTCACCACCTCCGGGGAGGAACACTGAAGCTTTCTTT
>TRBV7-6|NA|15|TRBJ2-7|NA
CASSLGVLYSYEQYF
TGTGCCAGCAGCTTGGGGGTACTATACTCCTACGAGCAGTACTTC
>TRBV14|TRBD2|15|TRBJ2-1|few
CASSRWTSEYNEQFF
TGTGCCAGCAGCCGCTGGACTAGCGAGTACAATGAGCAGTTCTTC